The present T cell receptor (beta chain) was sequenced within a study of blood T cell repertoires in COVID-19. The CDR3 is 13 amino acids. Germline lookup yields CDR1 MNHEY and CDR2 SVGAGI. With 7 bases clipped from V and 8 bases from J, the junction kept 7 bases outside the gene matches. As processed by the authors: Estimation of nucleated cell counts was performed using reference gene primer amplification. TCRdb's copy holds only in-frame clones and misses some; the assay was immunoSEQ multiplex PCR. That table gives V, J and clone size, and the DNA gave D and trimming. The profile covers fewer than 250,000 clones, with around four fifths appearing a single time and roughly 2.8% taken by the ten largest.

V and J are TRBV6-5 and TRBJ1-5; 8 nucleotides align to TRBD1. Specimen: peripheral blood. The receptor was isolated from a man between 45 and 60 years old with active or convalescent COVID-19. For the CDR3, the DNA is TGTGCCAGCAAGGACAGGGCCATCGAGCCCCAGCATTTT. It translates to CASKDRAIEPQHF.